The 3 T cell receptor beta chains below all came from one sample that was sequenced in a study of control samples from healthy donors and cancer patients. Data came from immunoSEQ multiplex PCR; TCRdb stores just in-frame clones and leaves some out. Counted here are around 64,000 clones, approximately 89% occurring once; the ten biggest clones make up 5% to 7%. Material for sequencing was PBMCs. The receptors stem from a man aged 55 to 69 with colorectal cancer.

CDR3 loop: CASGFSGGAVLLNSPLHF. DNA of the CDR3: TGTGCTAGTGGTTTTTCCGGGGGTGCGGTCCTACTCAATTCACCCCTCCACTTT. The chain combines TRBV12-5 with TRBJ1-6; D possibly corresponds to TRBD1 (5 bases). V was trimmed by 3 bases and J by 7 bases, leaving 22 bases between them. The germline gives CDR1 LGHNT, CDR2 FRNRAP. The CDR3 length is 18 residues.

V usage is TRBV2 and J usage is TRBJ1-5; 10 bases are shared with TRBD1. Unmatched junction bases numbered 8, after V lost 5 bases and J lost 7 bases. The CDR3 loop spans 15 amino acids. Germline V CDR1 and CDR2: SNHLY, FYNNEI. The CDR3 DNA reads TGTGCCAGCAGTAGCCGACAGGGGGCTTCGCAGCCCCAGCATTTT. Translation gives CASSSRQGASQPQHF.

Regarding this clone: Other DNA sequences in the same sample also yield this CDR3. This rearrangement joins TRBV27 to TRBJ2-3; D uncertain. Trimming took off 3 bases at V and 0 bases at J, with 4 bases between the two ends. The CDR3 runs 13 residues. CDR1 and CDR2 (germline): MNHEY, SMNVEV (reference sequence). The CDR3 bases are TGTGCCAGCAGTTTTGCTAGCACAGATACGCAGTATTTT. Amino acids: CASSFASTDTQYF.